The 27 T cell receptor beta chains listed next were all sequenced from one sample in a study of early T cells in non-severe SARS-CoV-2 infection. TCRdb re-called the 5' RACE reads with MiXCR, one entry per CDR3 protein. The sample consists of nearly 45,000 distinct CDR3 sequences, roughly 10% of them appearing once. Sequencing was carried out using whole blood. The receptors derive from an adult who was a healthcare worker with PCR-confirmed SARS-CoV-2 infection or an uninfected control (not recorded which).

This chain links TRBV11-1 with TRBJ1-6, with D perhaps matching TRBD1 (6 bases). V lost 5 bases to trimming and J lost 6 bases, with 11 bases between them. Germline V gene sequence: CDR1 SGHAT, CDR2 FQDESV (reference sequence). The CDR3 has 14 residues. The CDR3 loop is CASSKDSGNSPLHF. Here the CDR3 DNA reads TGTGCCAGCAGCAAGGACAGTGGTAATTCACCCCTCCACTTT.

With respect to this clonotype: The CDR3 end shows no conserved phenylalanine or tryptophan, and so a read error is likely. The CDR3 sequence: CASSLRQGSAGANVLTL. CDR3 bases: TGTGCCAGCAGCTTACGGCAGGGATCGGCTGGGGCCAACGTCCTGACTTTG. The rearrangement joins TRBV7-2 to TRBJ2-6; weak D call: TRBD1 (5 bases). Trimming cost V 2 bases and J 2 bases, with 13 bases left between them. The CDR3 totals 17 residues. The germline gives CDR1 SGHTA, CDR2 FQGNSA.

This clonotype was detected a few times. The chain has TRBV7-2 and TRBJ1-3; possible D gene TRBD1, 6 bases. From germline, CDR1 is SGHTA and CDR2 FQGNSA. Trimming removed 4 bases at V and 1 base at J, with 11 bases between. This CDR3 spans 15 amino acids. The CDR3 sequence is CASSSTGTSGNTIYF. In nucleotides, the CDR3 is TGTGCCAGCAGCTCCACAGGGACATCTGGAAACACCATATATTTT.

This sequence joins TRBV19 and TRBJ2-7, with D possibly TRBD1 on 5 matching bases. This CDR3 has 13 residues. V gave up 4 bases and J gave up 5 bases, with 12 bases separating them. The germline CDR1 and CDR2 sequences are LNHDA and SQIVND (reference sequence). CDR3: CASSREGVDEQYF. CDR3 bases: TGTGCCAGTAGTAGGGAAGGGGTGGACGAGCAGTACTTC.

This chain uses TRBV19 with TRBJ1-2; 7 bases match TRBD1. The CDR3 spans 13 residues. V lost 2 bases to trimming and J lost 8 bases; unmatched junction nucleotides: 5. Per germline, CDR1 LNHDA and CDR2 SQIVND (reference sequence). The CDR3 DNA sequence: TGTGCCAGTAGTATACGGGACAGTTCCGGCTACACCTTC. Protein product: CASSIRDSSGYTF. Supplemented by reference TRBV19 and TRBJ1-2, the full variable domain reads DGGITQSPKYLFRKEGQNVTLSCEQNLNHDAMYWYRQDPGQGLRLIYYSQIVNDFQKGDIAEGYSVSREKKESFPLTVTSAQKNPTAFYLCASSIRDSSGYTFGSGTRLTVV.

DNA of the CDR3: TGTGCCAGCAGTTACTCGAGGGACAATGAGCAGTTCTTC. This gives the protein CASSYSRDNEQFF. This sequence joins TRBV6-6 and TRBJ2-1, with D perhaps TRBD2 (5 bases). This CDR3 comprises 13 residues. CDR1 and CDR2 (germline): MNHNY, SVGAGI (reference sequence). V was trimmed by 0 bases and J by 5 bases, leaving 5 bases between them.

V usage is TRBV18 and J usage is TRBJ2-7; a weak D match, TRBD1 (6 bases). The CDR3 is 14 residues long. Deletions cut 0 bases from V and 3 bases from J, with 9 bases between. CDR1 KGHSH and CDR2 LQKENI come from the germline V gene. The CDR3 here is CASSPPAGDYEQYF. The DNA for the CDR3 is TGTGCCAGCTCACCACCAGCAGGGGACTACGAGCAGTACTTC.

This clonotype was found a few times. The V gene is TRBV12-3 or TRBV12-4, the J gene TRBJ1-1, with D maybe TRBD1 (5 bases). CDR3 length equals 15 residues. V was clipped by 7 bases and J by 6 bases, with 21 bases between them. Here the CDR3 reads CASTPGTGAIAEAFF. CDR3 sequence (DNA): TGTGCCAGCACCCCGGGGACCGGCGCTATCGCTGAAGCTTTCTTT.

There are a few counts of this clonotype. The V gene is TRBV9, the J gene TRBJ1-6, with 7 bases aligning to TRBD1. Trimming took 0 bases from V and 10 from J; bases not matched to a gene: 7. Germline V gene lookup returns CDR1 SGDLS and CDR2 YYNGEE. The CDR3 spans 15 residues. CDR3 bases: TGTGCCAGCAGCGTAGCATACAGGGGTAGCTCACCCCTCCACTTT. This codes for CASSVAYRGSSPLHF.

The chain is built from TRBV7-6 and TRBJ2-1; possible D gene TRBD2, 5 bases. With 2 bases removed from V and 4 bases from J, the gap between germline ends came to 15 bases. This CDR3 spans 16 amino acids. Per germline, CDR1 SGHVS and CDR2 FNYEAQ. CDR3 residues: CASSLRGREPYNEQFF. In DNA form, the CDR3 reads TGTGCCAGCAGCTTACGGGGTAGGGAGCCTTACAATGAGCAGTTCTTC.

The chain uses TRBV21-1 and TRBJ2-7; the table's D call, TRBD2, was not checked against the DNA. TRBV21-1 is a known pseudogene. CDR3 size: 13 residues. This chain's CDR3 is CASPIRRTYEQYF. The CDR3 DNA sequence: TGTGCCAGCCCGATCCGGAGGACCTACGAGCAGTACTTC.

This clonotype was counted many times. The J gene is TRBJ1-6, the V gene TRBV20-1, with 9 bases fitting TRBD1. V was clipped by 1 base and J by 0 bases; unmatched bases: 1. The germline V gene has CDR1 DFQATT and CDR2 SNEGSKA (reference sequence). The CDR3 covers 16 residues. The CDR3 reads CSARGGQGSYNSPLHF. In nucleotides, the CDR3 is TGCAGTGCTAGAGGGGGACAGGGCTCCTATAATTCACCCCTCCACTTT.

The chain uses TRBV7-3 and TRBJ1-5, with D maybe TRBD1 (5 bases). Between the trimmed V and J ends, which lost 5 bases and 3 bases, there was a span of 11 bases. This CDR3 has 14 amino acids. The V gene's germline CDR1 is SGHTA and CDR2 FQGTGA. The CDR3 protein is CASSPTGPNQPQHF. The CDR3 nucleotides read TGTGCCAGCAGCCCAACAGGTCCCAATCAGCCCCAGCATTTT. The full variable domain, rest sourced from reference TRBV7-3 and TRBJ1-5, is GAGVSQTPSNKVTEKGKYVELRCDPISGHTALYWYRQSLGQGPEFLIYFQGTGAADDSGLPNDRFFAVRPEGSVSTLKIQRTERGDSAVYLCASSPTGPNQPQHFGDGTRLSIL.

The chain combines TRBV29-1 with TRBJ2-2; D possibly uses TRBD1 or TRBD2 (5 bases each). Between the trimmed V and J ends, which lost 6 bases and 2 bases, there was a span of 19 bases. Germline CDR1 is SQVTM and CDR2 is ANQGSEA. The CDR3 sequence is 16 residues long. The CDR3 region is CSVIQEWGINTGELFF. The DNA of the CDR3 is TGCAGCGTCATACAGGAATGGGGGATAAACACCGGGGAGCTGTTTTTT.

The chain couples TRBV5-1 to TRBJ2-6; the D is unclear. The germline V and J ends were trimmed by 4 bases and 1 base, with 6 bases remaining between them. CDR1 and CDR2 (germline): SGHRS, YFSETQ. The CDR3 runs to 14 residues. The CDR3 DNA follows: TGCGCCAGCAGCCAGTTTTCTGGGGCCAACGTCCTGACTTTC. Translation gives CASSQFSGANVLTF.

The sample holds a few counts of this clonotype. The CDR3 loop reads CASSSRGGNTEAFF. In DNA form, the CDR3 reads TGTGCCAGCAGCTCCAGAGGGGGGAACACTGAAGCTTTCTTT. The chain employs TRBV3-1 and TRBJ1-1; the D gene is possibly TRBD1 (6 bases). The V gene lost 5 bases and the J gene lost 1 base, with 11 bases spanning the gap. This CDR3 region has 14 residues. Germline values: CDR1 LGHDT, CDR2 YNNKEL (reference sequence).

This sequence joins TRBV11-1 and TRBJ2-7; 8 bases line up with TRBD1. Germline CDR1 is SGHAT and CDR2 is FQDESV (reference sequence). Trimming at V came to 5 bases and at J to 2 bases, leaving 8 bases not matched to a gene. This CDR3 comprises 15 residues. CDR3 sequence: CASSPGQAGAYEQYF. CDR3 in DNA: TGTGCCAGCAGCCCGGGACAGGCCGGGGCCTACGAGCAGTACTTC.

This clonotype was found a few times. The V gene is TRBV2, the J gene TRBJ2-7, with 9 nucleotides matching TRBD1. V lost 3 bases and J lost 5; bases outside the gene matches: 5. Germline V gene data show CDR1 as SNHLY and CDR2 as FYNNEI. The CDR3 length is 14 residues. CDR3 bases: TGTGCCAGCAGTGATGACAGGGGGGTCCACGAGCAGTACTTC. Protein: CASSDDRGVHEQYF.

This clonotype was recorded at least ten times. The chain couples TRBV10-3 to TRBJ2-1; TRBD1 is a possible D gene (6 bases). V was shortened by 6 bases and J by 6 bases, with 15 bases between the two germline ends. Germline V gives CDR1 ENHRY, CDR2 SYGVKD. CDR3 length equals 14 residues. In DNA, the CDR3 is TGTGCCATCAGGGACAGATATTCTTCCAATGAGCAGTTCTTC. It translates to CAIRDRYSSNEQFF.

The sample holds many counts of this clonotype. V is TRBV2 and J is TRBJ1-1; unclear D gene. The germline CDR1 and CDR2 sequences are SNHLY and FYNNEI. The CDR3 is 12 residues long. The V end lost 1 base, the J end lost 5 bases, and 5 bases lay between the germline ends. DNA of the CDR3: TGTGCCAGCAGTGAAGGGATTACTGAAGCTTTCTTT. As protein: CASSEGITEAFF. The entire variable domain, with the rest obtained from reference TRBV2 and TRBJ1-1, is as follows: EPEVTQTPSHQVTQMGQEVILRCVPISNHLYFYWYRQILGQKVEFLVSFYNNEISEKSEIFDDQFSVERPDGSNFTLKIRSTKLEDSAMYFCASSEGITEAFFGQGTRLTVV.

This clonotype appeared a few times. The chain uses TRBV29-1 and TRBJ1-4, with unresolved D. The CDR3 extends over 11 amino acids. The ends were cut back, 6 bases at V and 4 bases at J, with 6 bases in the middle. Germline V CDR1 and CDR2: SQVTM, ANQGSEA. The CDR3 sequence is CSVPVNEKLFF. The CDR3 region has the DNA TGCAGCGTCCCCGTTAATGAAAAACTGTTTTTT.

V and J are TRBV7-8 and TRBJ1-6, with 7 bases that match TRBD1. The CDR3 is 16 amino acids. Trimming took 5 bases from V and 3 from J; bases not matched to a gene: 7. Germline V gene lookup returns CDR1 SGHVS and CDR2 FQNEAQ. CDR3 sequence: CASSLQGTVYNSPLHF. The CDR3 nucleotides read TGTGCCAGCAGCCTACAGGGGACTGTCTATAATTCACCCCTCCACTTT. The variable domain in full, completed from reference TRBV7-8 and TRBJ1-6, reads GAGVSQSPRYKVAKRGQDVALRCDPISGHVSLFWYQQALGQGPEFLTYFQNEAQLDKSGLPSDRFFAERPEGSVSTLKIQRTQQEDSAVYLCASSLQGTVYNSPLHFGNGTRLTVT.

This clonotype occurred a few times. V usage is TRBV30 and J usage is TRBJ1-1, with D unclear. The CDR3 is made up of 12 amino acids. V shed 3 bases and J shed 0 bases, with 5 bases lying between them. Germline V gene data show CDR1 as GTSNPN and CDR2 as SVGIG (reference sequence). CDR3 amino acids: CAWRQLNTEAFF. In DNA form, the CDR3 reads TGTGCCTGGAGACAGCTGAACACTGAAGCTTTCTTT.

In its sample, this clonotype was seen many times. CDR3 DNA: TGTGCCAGCAGCTGGGGGGGGGCGCAGGAAAAACTGTTTTTT. Translation: CASSWGGAQEKLFF. This chain connects TRBV7-2 to TRBJ1-4; D perhaps matches TRBD1 (6 bases). The CDR3 is made up of 14 amino acids. Germline V gene lookup returns CDR1 SGHTA and CDR2 FQGNSA. V lost 4 bases and J lost 8, with 14 bases in between.

This clonotype has more than one count but fewer than ten. V gene TRBV9 combines with J gene TRBJ2-5; D is uncertain. The V end was cut by 1 base, the J end by 3 bases, with 4 bases between. The CDR3 extends over 12 amino acids. CDR1 and CDR2 from the germline V gene are SGDLS and YYNGEE. For the CDR3, the DNA is TGTGCCAGCAGCGTACTTGAAGAGACCCAGTACTTC. The encoded protein is CASSVLEETQYF.

This clonotype was counted a few times. The V gene is TRBV30, the J gene TRBJ2-5; D perhaps matches TRBD1 (6 bases). Looked up from germline, CDR1 is GTSNPN and CDR2 is SVGIG (reference sequence). Trimming took off 5 bases at V and 7 bases at J, with 8 bases between the two ends. This CDR3 has 10 amino acids. The CDR3 region is CAWEGGTQYF. The DNA for the CDR3 is TGTGCCTGGGAAGGGGGGACCCAGTACTTC.

This clonotype was detected a few times. CDR3 nucleotides: TGTGCCAGTGGGGTCCCCTTGGGCAATGAGCAGTTCTTC. Translating gives CASGVPLGNEQFF. V usage is TRBV7-7 and J usage is TRBJ2-1; D unclear. V gave up 9 bases and J gave up 6 bases, with 15 bases separating them. CDR3 length: 13 amino acids. Germline V gene sequence: CDR1 SSHAT, CDR2 FNYEAQ (reference sequence).